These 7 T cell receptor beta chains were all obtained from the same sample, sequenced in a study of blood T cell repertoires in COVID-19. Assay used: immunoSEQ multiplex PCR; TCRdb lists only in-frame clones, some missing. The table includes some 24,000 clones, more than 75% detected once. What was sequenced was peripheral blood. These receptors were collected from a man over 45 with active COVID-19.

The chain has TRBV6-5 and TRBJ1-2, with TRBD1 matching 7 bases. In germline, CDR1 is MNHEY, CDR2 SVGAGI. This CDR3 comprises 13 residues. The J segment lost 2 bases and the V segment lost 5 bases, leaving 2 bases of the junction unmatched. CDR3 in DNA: TGTGCCAGCAGTCGGGACAGCAACTATGGCTACACCTTC. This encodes CASSRDSNYGYTF.

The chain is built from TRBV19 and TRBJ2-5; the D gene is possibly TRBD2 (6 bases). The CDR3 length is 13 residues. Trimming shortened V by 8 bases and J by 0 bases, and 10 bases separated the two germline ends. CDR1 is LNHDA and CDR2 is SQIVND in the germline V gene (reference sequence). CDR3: CASGRDHQETQYF. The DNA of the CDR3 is TGTGCCAGTGGGCGGGACCACCAAGAGACCCAGTACTTC.

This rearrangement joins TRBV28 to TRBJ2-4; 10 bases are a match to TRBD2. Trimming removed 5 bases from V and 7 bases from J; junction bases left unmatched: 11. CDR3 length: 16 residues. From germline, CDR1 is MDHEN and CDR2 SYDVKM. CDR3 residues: CASSPPQAGGMNIQYF. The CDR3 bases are TGTGCCAGCAGTCCCCCCCAAGCGGGGGGGATGAACATTCAGTACTTC.

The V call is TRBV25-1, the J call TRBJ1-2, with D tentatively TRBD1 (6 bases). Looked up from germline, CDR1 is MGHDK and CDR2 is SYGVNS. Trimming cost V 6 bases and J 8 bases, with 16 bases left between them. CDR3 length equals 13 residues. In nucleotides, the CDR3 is TGTGCCAGCAGGTCCCCAGGGGCGTCGGGCTACACCTTC. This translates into CASRSPGASGYTF.

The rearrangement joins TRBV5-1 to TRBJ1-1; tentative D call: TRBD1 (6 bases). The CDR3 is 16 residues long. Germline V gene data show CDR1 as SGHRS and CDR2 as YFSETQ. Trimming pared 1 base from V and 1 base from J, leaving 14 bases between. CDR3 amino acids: CASSLITGFGNTEAFF. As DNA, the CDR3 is TGCGCCAGCAGCTTGATAACAGGGTTTGGGAACACTGAAGCTTTCTTT.

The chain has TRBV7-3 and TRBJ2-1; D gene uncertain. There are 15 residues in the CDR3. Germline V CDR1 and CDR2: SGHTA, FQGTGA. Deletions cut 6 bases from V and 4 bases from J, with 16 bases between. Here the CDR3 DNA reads TGTGCCAGCAGGCTGAGCCCCAGCGTATACAATGAGCAGTTCTTC. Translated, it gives CASRLSPSVYNEQFF.

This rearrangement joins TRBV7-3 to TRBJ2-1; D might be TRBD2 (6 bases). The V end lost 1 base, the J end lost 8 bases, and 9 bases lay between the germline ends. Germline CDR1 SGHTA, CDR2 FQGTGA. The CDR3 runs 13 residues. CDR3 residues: CASSLMWGDEQFF. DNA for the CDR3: TGTGCCAGCAGCTTAATGTGGGGGGATGAGCAGTTCTTC. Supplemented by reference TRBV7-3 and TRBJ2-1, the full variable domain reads GAGVSQTPSNKVTEKGKYVELRCDPISGHTALYWYRQSLGQGPEFLIYFQGTGAADDSGLPNDRFFAVRPEGSVSTLKIQRTERGDSAVYLCASSLMWGDEQFFGPGTRLTVL.